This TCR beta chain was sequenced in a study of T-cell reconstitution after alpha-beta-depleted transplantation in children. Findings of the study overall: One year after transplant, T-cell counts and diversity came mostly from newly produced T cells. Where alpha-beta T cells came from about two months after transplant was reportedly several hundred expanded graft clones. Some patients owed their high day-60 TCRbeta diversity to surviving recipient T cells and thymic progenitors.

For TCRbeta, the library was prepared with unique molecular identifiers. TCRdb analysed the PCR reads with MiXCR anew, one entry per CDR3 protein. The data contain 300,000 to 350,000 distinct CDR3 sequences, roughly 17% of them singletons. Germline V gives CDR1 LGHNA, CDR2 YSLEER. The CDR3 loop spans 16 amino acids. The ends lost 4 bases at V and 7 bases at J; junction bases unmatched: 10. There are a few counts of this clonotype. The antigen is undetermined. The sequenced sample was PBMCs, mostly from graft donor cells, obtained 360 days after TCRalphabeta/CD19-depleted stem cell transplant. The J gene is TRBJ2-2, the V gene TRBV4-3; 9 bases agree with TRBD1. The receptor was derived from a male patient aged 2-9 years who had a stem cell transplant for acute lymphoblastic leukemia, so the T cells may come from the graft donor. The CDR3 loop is CASSPLGTGYDGELFF. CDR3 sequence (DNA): TGCGCCAGCAGCCCGCTCGGGACAGGGTATGACGGGGAGCTGTTTTTT.